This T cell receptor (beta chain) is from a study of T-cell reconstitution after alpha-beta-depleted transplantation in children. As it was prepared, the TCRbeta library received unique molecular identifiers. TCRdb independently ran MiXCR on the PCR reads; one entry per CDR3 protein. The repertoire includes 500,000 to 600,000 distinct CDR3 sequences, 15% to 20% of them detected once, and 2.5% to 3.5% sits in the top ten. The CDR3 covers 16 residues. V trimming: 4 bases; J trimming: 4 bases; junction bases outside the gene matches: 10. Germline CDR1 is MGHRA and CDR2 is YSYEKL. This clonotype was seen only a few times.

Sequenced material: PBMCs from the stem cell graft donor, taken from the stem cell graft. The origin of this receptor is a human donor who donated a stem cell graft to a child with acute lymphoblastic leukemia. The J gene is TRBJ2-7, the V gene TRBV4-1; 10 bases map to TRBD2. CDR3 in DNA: TGCGCCAGCAGCCCCCAACTAGCGGGATCCCTTTACGAGCAGTACTTC. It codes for CASSPQLAGSLYEQYF.